A selection of T cell receptor beta chains follows, all from one sample in a study of shared clonotypes between healthy human individuals. Libraries were prepared by immunoSEQ multiplex PCR; TCRdb keeps only in-frame clonotypes and omits some of them. Of some 600,000 clones in the sample, about 96% were seen once. The specimen sequenced was naive CD8+ T cells sorted from blood. The receptors stem from a woman in her 30s in good health. CDR3s include the opening cysteine and the closing phenylalanine or tryptophan. Each record gives: V gene, J gene, clone size, D gene, CDR3 DNA, CDR3 protein. D genes are given only for firm matches. Clone size, where shown, is once, few, many, or a class for clones that have expanded.

V: TRBV9; J: TRBJ2-7; size: .; D: TRBD2; DNA: TGTGCCAGCAGCGTAGGTAGCGGGACATCCTACGAGCAGTACTTC; CDR3: CASSVGSGTSYEQYF
V: TRBV5-1; J: TRBJ2-1; size: few; D: .; DNA: TGCGCCAGCAGCTTGGCAGAGCACAATGAGCAGTTCTTC; CDR3: CASSLAEHNEQFF
V: TRBV11-2; J: TRBJ2-7; size: .; D: TRBD2; DNA: TGTGCCAGCAGCTCGACTAGCGGCCTCCGCATCGACGAGCAGTACTTC; CDR3: CASSSTSGLRIDEQYF
V: TRBV19; J: TRBJ1-1; size: .; D: TRBD1; DNA: TGTGCCAGTAGTAAAGACAGGGGGGGAGGCACTGAAGCTTTCTTT; CDR3: CASSKDRGGGTEAFF
V: TRBV4-1; J: TRBJ1-5; size: .; D: .; DNA: TGCGCCAGCAGCCAAGTCGGCGGTGAGGGCAATCAGCCCCAGCATTTT; CDR3: CASSQVGGEGNQPQHF
V: TRBV28; J: TRBJ2-7; size: .; D: .; DNA: TGTGCCAGCAGTCTGGGACGGACTCTCTACGAGCAGTACTTC; CDR3: CASSLGRTLYEQYF
V: TRBV4-2; J: TRBJ1-1; size: .; D: .; DNA: TGTGCCAGCAGCCAAGAAACAGGGAACCCTGAAGCTTTCTTT; CDR3: CASSQETGNPEAFF
V: TRBV27; J: TRBJ1-5; size: .; D: .; DNA: TGTGCCAGCAGGAGAGGGTTTCAGCCCCAGCATTTT; CDR3: CASRRGFQPQHF
V: TRBV15; J: TRBJ2-7; size: .; D: .; DNA: TGTGCCACCAGCAGAGATAAACACGAGCAGTACTTC; CDR3: CATSRDKHEQYF
V: TRBV2; J: TRBJ1-3; size: .; D: .; DNA: TGTGCCAGCAGAGAGGGGTATGGAAACACCATATATTTT; CDR3: CASREGYGNTIYF
V: TRBV4-1; J: TRBJ1-4; size: .; D: TRBD1; DNA: TGCGCCAGCAGCCAGACAGGGGGCACAAGAAGGCCTAATGAAAAACTGTTTTTT; CDR3: CASSQTGGTRRPNEKLFF
V: TRBV9; J: TRBJ2-1; size: .; D: TRBD1; DNA: TGTGCCAGCAGCGTAGGTGGGACAGGCAAGTACAATGAGCAGTTCTTC; CDR3: CASSVGGTGKYNEQFF
V: TRBV2; J: TRBJ1-2; size: .; D: .; DNA: TGTGCCAGCAGTCAGATACCAAACTATGGCTACACCTTC; CDR3: CASSQIPNYGYTF
V: TRBV6-5; J: TRBJ2-1; size: .; D: .; DNA: TGTGCCAGCAGTTGGCAGGGCTGGAATGAGCAGTTCTTC; CDR3: CASSWQGWNEQFF
V: TRBV7-9; J: TRBJ2-7; size: .; D: TRBD2; DNA: TGTGCCAGCAGCCCCCGGGGGGGAAATTACGAGCAGTACTTC; CDR3: CASSPRGGNYEQYF
V: TRBV19; J: TRBJ2-2; size: .; D: .; DNA: TGTGCCAGTAGTCCAACGGGGACCGACGGTGAATACGGGGAGCTGTTTTTT; CDR3: CASSPTGTDGEYGELFF
V: TRBV6-5; J: TRBJ1-5; size: once; D: .; DNA: TGTGCCAGCAGTTACTCGCAGGGTCGTCAGCCCCAGCATTTT; CDR3: CASSYSQGRQPQHF
V: TRBV5-1; J: TRBJ1-4; size: .; D: .; DNA: TGCGCCAGCAGCTTGTTCGCCGGAGGGGATAATGAAAAACTGTTTTTT; CDR3: CASSLFAGGDNEKLFF
V: TRBV27; J: TRBJ1-6; size: .; D: .; DNA: TGTGCCAGCAGTTTACCGACAGATAATTCACCCCTCCACTTT; CDR3: CASSLPTDNSPLHF
V: TRBV11-3; J: TRBJ2-5; size: once; D: .; DNA: TGTGCCAGCAGCCAAGAGACCCAGTACTTC; CDR3: CASSQETQYF
V: TRBV19; J: TRBJ2-7; size: .; D: TRBD1; DNA: TGTGCCAGTAGTACCCCCCGGGACAGCTACGAGCAGTACTTC; CDR3: CASSTPRDSYEQYF
V: TRBV19; J: TRBJ2-2; size: .; D: TRBD2; DNA: TGTGCCAGTAGACGGGAGGGACCCGGGGAGCTGTTTTTT; CDR3: CASRREGPGELFF
V: TRBV6-1; J: TRBJ1-1; size: .; D: .; DNA: TGTGCCAGCAGTCCGCTTGGGTGGGGGACTGAAGCTTTCTTT; CDR3: CASSPLGWGTEAFF
V: TRBV9; J: TRBJ2-3; size: .; D: .; DNA: TGTGCCAGCAGCGTAGGCGGCACAGATACGCAGTATTTT; CDR3: CASSVGGTDTQYF
V: TRBV5-1; J: TRBJ2-5; size: .; D: TRBD2; DNA: TGCGCCAGCAGCTTGAACTCTGCTAGCGGGAGAGGGGAGACCCAGTACTTC; CDR3: CASSLNSASGRGETQYF
V: TRBV28; J: TRBJ2-7; size: .; D: .; DNA: TGTGCCAGCAGTTTATGGGCAGGCGAGCAGTACTTC; CDR3: CASSLWAGEQYF
V: TRBV6-6; J: TRBJ2-1; size: .; D: .; DNA: TGTGCCAGCAGCTTGACGGATTACAATGAGCAGTTCTTC; CDR3: CASSLTDYNEQFF
V: TRBV19; J: TRBJ2-1; size: .; D: TRBD2; DNA: TGTGCCAGCATAGCGGGAGGATACAATGAGCAGTTCTTC; CDR3: CASIAGGYNEQFF
V: TRBV25-1; J: TRBJ1-1; size: .; D: .; DNA: TGTGCCAGCAGTGAATCGGGTCGCCTCGACAACACTGAAGCTTTCTTT; CDR3: CASSESGRLDNTEAFF
V: TRBV9; J: TRBJ2-1; size: once; D: .; DNA: TGTGCCAGCAGCGTAGAAGGAAGGTCCTACAATGAGCAGTTCTTC; CDR3: CASSVEGRSYNEQFF
V: TRBV28; J: TRBJ2-7; size: .; D: .; DNA: TGTGCCAGCAGTTTGTTGCGGACGGGCCCCTCTGGCGAGCAGTACTTC; CDR3: CASSLLRTGPSGEQYF
V: TRBV28; J: TRBJ2-5; size: once; D: TRBD2; DNA: TGTGCCAGCAGTTTAACGGGGACTAGCGGGAGGGGGCTACAAGAGACCCAGTACTTC; CDR3: CASSLTGTSGRGLQETQYF